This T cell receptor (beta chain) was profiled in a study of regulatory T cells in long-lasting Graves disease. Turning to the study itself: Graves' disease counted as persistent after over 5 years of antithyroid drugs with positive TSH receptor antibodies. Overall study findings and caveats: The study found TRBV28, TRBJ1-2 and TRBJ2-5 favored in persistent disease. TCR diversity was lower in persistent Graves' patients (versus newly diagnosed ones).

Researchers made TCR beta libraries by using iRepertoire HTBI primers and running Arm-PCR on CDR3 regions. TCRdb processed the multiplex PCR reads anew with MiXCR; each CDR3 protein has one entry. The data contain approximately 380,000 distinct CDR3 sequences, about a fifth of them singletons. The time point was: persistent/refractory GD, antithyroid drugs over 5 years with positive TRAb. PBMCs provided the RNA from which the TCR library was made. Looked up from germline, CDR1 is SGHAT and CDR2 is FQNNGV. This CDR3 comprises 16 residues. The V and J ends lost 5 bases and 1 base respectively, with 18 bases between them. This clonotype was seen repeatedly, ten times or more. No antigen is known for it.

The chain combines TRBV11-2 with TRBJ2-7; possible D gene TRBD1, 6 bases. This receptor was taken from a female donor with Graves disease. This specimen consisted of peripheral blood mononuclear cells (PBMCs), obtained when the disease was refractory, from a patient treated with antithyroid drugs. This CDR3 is CASSPLMGTKSYEQYF. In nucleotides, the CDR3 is TGTGCCAGCAGCCCTCTTATGGGGACAAAATCCTACGAGCAGTACTTC.